This TCR beta chain was documented in a study of T cells after yellow fever vaccination. Whole-study findings and limits: Reappearing after the booster were most of the clones from primary vaccination (96% CD4, 70% to 90% CD8).

TCRdb independently ran MiXCR on the 5' RACE reads; one entry per CDR3 protein. The sample has 550,000 to 750,000 distinct CDR3 sequences, 13% seen once. For this clonotype: As yet, its antigen is unknown.

The CDR3 consists of 18 residues. The V and J ends lost 2 bases and 3 bases, in that order; junction bases with no gene match: 16. Per germline, CDR1 SGHAT and CDR2 FQNNGV. The sample in question was PBMCs, obtained on the day of the yellow fever booster vaccination. This chain links TRBV11-2 with TRBJ2-7, with TRBD1 matching 7 bases. This sequence was found in a man aged 25 to 40 who received the YFV17D yellow fever vaccine. CDR3 sequence reads: CASSLTPSDRVGGYEQYF. The CDR3 nucleotides read TGTGCCAGCAGCTTAACCCCCTCTGACAGGGTAGGCGGCTACGAGCAGTACTTC.